This T cell receptor (beta chain) derives from a study of cytomegalovirus exposure and HLA in healthy donors. Broader study findings: Roughly uniform sequencing depth across donors was assumed, possibly incorrectly.

In regard to this clone: The antigen remains undetermined.

CDR1 is SGHTA and CDR2 is FQGNSA in the germline V gene. V was clipped by 7 bases and J by 4 bases, with 11 bases between them. CDR3 length: 13 residues. The study ran its PCR with 60 Vbeta and 13 Jbeta primers. Some clones are missing from TCRdb's copy, which holds only in-frame ones; the method was immunoSEQ multiplex PCR. Of some 95,000 clones in the sample, 70% to 75% were seen once. Material for sequencing was PBMCs. The chain recombines TRBV7-2 with TRBJ2-1; D might be TRBD1 (6 bases). The sequence was collected from a woman aged 18-29 years in good health and CMV-seropositive. In DNA, the CDR3 is TGTGCCAGCACCAAACAGGGTTACAATGAGCAGTTCTTC. It encodes CASTKQGYNEQFF.